This T cell receptor (beta chain) emerged from a study of blood T cell repertoires in COVID-19. Across the study: COVID-19 samples collected from the United States, Italy and Spain covered acute and convalescent phases. The analysed material was cDNA or gDNA that came from T cells, B-cell-depleted T cells, or PBMCs.

Germline V gives CDR1 SGHAT, CDR2 FQNNGV. The ends lost 4 bases at V and 2 bases at J; junction bases unmatched: 10. The CDR3 contains 17 residues. Seattle patients were enrolled while actively infected and followed longitudinally. Original handling: Reference gene primer amplification yielded estimated nucleated cell counts. Sequencing used immunoSEQ multiplex PCR; TCRdb keeps in-frame clones, though not all of them. The V and J calls and the clone size are those of that table, but D and trimming were determined from the DNA. Among 250,000 to 400,000 clones listed, around 88% were seen once. Sequencing was carried out using peripheral blood. The V gene is TRBV11-2, the J gene TRBJ2-1, with 8 bases identical to TRBD2. This receptor was obtained from a woman in her 30s with COVID-19, enrolled during active disease. This CDR3 is CASSSGGVNLAYNEQFF. The CDR3 nucleotides are TGTGCCAGCAGCTCGGGGGGGGTCAATTTAGCCTACAATGAGCAGTTCTTC.